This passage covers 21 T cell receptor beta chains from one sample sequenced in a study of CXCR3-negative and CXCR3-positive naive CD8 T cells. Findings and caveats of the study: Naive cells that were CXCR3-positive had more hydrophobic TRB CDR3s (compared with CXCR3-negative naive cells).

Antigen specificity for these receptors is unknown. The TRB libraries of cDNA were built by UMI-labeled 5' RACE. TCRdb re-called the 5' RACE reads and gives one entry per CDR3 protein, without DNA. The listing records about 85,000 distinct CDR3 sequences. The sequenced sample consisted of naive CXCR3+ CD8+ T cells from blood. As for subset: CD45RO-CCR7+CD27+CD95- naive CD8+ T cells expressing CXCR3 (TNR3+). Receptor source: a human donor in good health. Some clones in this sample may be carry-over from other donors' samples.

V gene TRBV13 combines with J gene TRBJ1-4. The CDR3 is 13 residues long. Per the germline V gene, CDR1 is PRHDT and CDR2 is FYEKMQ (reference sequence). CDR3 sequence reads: CASSIGGSEKLFF.

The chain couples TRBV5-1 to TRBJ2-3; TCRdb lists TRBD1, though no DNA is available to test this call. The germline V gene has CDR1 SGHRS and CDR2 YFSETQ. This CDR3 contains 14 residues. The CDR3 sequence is CASSLNRGSDTQYF.

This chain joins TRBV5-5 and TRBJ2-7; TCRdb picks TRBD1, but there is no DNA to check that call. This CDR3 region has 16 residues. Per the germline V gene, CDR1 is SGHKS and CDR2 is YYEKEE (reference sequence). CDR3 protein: CASSLAGVRVSYEQYF.

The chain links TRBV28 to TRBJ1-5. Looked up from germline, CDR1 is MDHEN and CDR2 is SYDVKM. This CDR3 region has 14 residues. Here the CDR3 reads CVSSGGVGNQPQHF.

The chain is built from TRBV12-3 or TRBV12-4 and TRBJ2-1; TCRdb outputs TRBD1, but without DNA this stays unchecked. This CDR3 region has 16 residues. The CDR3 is CASRGQGLGSYNEQFF.

The CDR3 loop is CASSYLLNRGGNEQFF. The chain combines TRBV6-6 with TRBJ2-1; TCRdb calls TRBD1, which cannot be checked without DNA. The CDR3 has 16 amino acids. CDR1 is MNHNY and CDR2 is SVGAGI in the germline V gene (reference sequence).

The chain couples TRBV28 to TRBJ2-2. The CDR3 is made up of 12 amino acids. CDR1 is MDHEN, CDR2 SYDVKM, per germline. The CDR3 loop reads CASRENTGELFF.

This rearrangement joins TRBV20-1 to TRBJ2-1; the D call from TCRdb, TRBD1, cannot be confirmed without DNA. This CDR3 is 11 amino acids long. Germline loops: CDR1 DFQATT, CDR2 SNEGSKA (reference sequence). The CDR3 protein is CSASLGSEQFF.

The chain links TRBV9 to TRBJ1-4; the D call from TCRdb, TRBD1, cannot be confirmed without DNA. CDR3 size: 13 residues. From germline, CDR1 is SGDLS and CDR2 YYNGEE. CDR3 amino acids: CASSVGGQEKLFF.

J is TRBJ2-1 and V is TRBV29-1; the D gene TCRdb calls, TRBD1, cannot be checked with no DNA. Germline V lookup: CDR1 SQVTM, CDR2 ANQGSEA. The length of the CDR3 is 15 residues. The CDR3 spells CSALTGPLGYNEQFF.

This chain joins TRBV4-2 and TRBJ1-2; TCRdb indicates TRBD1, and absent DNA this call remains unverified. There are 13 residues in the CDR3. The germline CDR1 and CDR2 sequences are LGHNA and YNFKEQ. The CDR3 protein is CASSQGETYGYTF.

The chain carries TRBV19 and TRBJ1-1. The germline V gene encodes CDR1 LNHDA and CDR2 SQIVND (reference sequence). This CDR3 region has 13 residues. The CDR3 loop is CASIGPEETEAFF.

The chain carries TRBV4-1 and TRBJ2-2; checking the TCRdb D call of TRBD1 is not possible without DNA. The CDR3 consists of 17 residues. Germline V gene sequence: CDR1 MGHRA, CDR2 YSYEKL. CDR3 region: CASSQEGRGLDTGELFF.

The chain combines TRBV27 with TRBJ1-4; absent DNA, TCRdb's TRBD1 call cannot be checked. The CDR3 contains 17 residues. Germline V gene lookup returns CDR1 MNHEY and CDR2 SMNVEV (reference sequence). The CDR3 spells CASSLSHAGGRNEKLFF.

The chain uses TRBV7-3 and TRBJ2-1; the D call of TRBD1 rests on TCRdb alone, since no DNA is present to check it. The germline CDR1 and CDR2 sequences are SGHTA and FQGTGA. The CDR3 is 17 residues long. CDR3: CASSSKGGAGGPQDQFF.

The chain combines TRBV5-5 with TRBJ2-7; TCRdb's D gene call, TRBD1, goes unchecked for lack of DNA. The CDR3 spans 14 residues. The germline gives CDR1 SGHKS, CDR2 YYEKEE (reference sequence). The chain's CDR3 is CASSRPGEVYEQYF.

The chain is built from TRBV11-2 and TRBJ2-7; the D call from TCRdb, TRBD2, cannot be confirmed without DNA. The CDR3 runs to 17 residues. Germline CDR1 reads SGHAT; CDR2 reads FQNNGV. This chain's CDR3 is CASSLWGGLAESDEQYF.

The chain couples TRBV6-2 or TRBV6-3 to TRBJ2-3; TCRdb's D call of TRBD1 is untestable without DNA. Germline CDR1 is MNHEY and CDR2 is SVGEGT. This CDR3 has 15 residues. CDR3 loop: CASSYGRLYTDTQYF.

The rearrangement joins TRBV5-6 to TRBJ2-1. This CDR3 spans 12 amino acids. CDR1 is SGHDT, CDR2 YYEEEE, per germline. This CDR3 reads CALRRSYNEQFF. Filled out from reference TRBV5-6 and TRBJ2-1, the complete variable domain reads DAGVTQSPTHLIKTRGQQVTLRCSPKSGHDTVSWYQQALGQGPQFIFQYYEEEERQRGNFPDRFSGHQFPNYSSELNVNALLLGDSALYLCALRRSYNEQFFGPGTRLTVL.

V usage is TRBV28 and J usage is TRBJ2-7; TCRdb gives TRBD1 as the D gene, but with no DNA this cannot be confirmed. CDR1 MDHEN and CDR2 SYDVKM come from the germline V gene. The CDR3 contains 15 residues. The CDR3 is CASSALRGFSGEQYF.

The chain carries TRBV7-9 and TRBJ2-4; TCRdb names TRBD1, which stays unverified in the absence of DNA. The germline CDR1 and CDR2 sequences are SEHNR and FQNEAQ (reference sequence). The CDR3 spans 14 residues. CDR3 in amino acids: CASSLEWDQDIQYF.